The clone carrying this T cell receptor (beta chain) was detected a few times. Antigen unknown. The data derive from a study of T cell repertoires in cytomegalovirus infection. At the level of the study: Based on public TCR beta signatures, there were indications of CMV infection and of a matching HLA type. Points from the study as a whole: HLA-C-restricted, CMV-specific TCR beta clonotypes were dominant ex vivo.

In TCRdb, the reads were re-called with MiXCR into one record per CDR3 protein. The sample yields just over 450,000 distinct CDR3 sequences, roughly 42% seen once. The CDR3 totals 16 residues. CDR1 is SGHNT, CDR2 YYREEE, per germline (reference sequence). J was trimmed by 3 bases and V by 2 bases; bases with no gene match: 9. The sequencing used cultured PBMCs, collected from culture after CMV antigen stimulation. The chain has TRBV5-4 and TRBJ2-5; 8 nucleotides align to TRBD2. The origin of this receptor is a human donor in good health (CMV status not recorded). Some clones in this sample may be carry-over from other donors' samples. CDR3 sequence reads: CASSFFAGGRKETQYF. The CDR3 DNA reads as TGTGCCAGCAGCTTTTTTGCGGGCGGGAGGAAAGAGACCCAGTACTTC.